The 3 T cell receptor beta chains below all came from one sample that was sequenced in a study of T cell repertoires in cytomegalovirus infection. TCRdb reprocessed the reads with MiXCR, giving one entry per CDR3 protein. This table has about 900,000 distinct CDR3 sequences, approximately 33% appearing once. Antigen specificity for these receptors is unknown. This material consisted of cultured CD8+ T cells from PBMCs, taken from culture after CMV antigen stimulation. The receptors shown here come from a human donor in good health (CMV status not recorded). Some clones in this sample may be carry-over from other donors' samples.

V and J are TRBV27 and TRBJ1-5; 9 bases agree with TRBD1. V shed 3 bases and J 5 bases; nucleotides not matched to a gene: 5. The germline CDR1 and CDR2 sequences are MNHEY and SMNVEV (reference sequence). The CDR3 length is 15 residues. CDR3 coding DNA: TGTGCCAGCAGTTTTACCGGGACAGGGTATCAGCCCCAGCATTTT. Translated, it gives CASSFTGTGYQPQHF.

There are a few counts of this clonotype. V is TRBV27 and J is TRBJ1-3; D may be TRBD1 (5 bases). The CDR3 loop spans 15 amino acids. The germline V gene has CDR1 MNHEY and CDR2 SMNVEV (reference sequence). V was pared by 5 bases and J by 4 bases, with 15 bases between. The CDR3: CASSPLREPGNTIYF. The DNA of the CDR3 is TGTGCCAGCAGTCCTCTCAGGGAACCCGGAAACACCATATATTTT.

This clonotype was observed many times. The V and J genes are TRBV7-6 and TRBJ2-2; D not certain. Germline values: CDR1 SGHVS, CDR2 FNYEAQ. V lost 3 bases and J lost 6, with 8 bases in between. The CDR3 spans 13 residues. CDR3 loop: CASSFEESGELFF. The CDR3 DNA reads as TGTGCCAGCAGCTTTGAGGAATCCGGGGAGCTGTTTTTT.